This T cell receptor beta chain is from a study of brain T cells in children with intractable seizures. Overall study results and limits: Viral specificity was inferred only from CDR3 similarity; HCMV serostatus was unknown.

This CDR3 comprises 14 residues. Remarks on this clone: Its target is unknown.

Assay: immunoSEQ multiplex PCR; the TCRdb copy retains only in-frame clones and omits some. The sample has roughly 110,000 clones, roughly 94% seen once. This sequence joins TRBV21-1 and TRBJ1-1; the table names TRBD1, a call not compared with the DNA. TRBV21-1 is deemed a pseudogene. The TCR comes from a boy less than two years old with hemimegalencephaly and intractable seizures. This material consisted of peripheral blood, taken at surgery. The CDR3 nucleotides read TGTGCCAGCTCAGGACAGGGGATGAACACTGAAGCTTTCTTT. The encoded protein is CASSGQGMNTEAFF.